This T cell receptor (beta chain) emerged from a study of shared clonotypes between healthy human individuals. In the study overall: Serving as donors were a couple of women and a few men, whose ages spanned 18 to 49.

Here immunoSEQ multiplex PCR was the method, and the copy in TCRdb shows in-frame clones only, minus some. The repertoire holds millions of clones, with about 92% as singletons. Whole-study results and caveats: Memory subsets generally showed lower estimated richness than naive subsets. Sampling included only blood; tissue repertoires likely differ.

V was pared by 2 bases and J by 0 bases, with 14 bases between. The CDR3 is 16 residues long. CDR1 SGDLS and CDR2 YYNGEE come from the germline V gene. Remarks on this clone: Its antigen is as yet unknown.

This chain uses TRBV9 with TRBJ1-1; D gene uncertain. Sequencing was performed on naive CD4+ T cells sorted from blood. The sample's subset: CD45RA+ positively selected. The receptor was derived from a man between 18 and 29 years old in good health. CDR3 sequence: CASSVGLDAMNTEAFF. In DNA form, the CDR3 reads TGTGCCAGCAGCGTGGGCTTGGACGCCATGAACACTGAAGCTTTCTTT. Looking up the rest from reference TRBV9 and TRBJ1-1 gives the full variable domain: DSGVTQTPKHLITATGQRVTLRCSPRSGDLSVYWYQQSLDQGLQFLIQYYNGEERAKGNILERFSAQQFPDLHSELNLSSLELGDSALYFCASSVGLDAMNTEAFFGQGTRLTVV.